The next 30 T cell receptor beta chains were all read from a single sample in a study of CD8 T cells in ankylosing spondylitis. Study conclusions and caveats: Seemingly distinctive of ankylosing spondylitis blood was a TCR beta motif formed by eight highly homologous variants.

TCRdb reprocessed the 5' RACE reads via MiXCR and lists one record per CDR3 protein. Among 400,000 or so distinct CDR3 sequences listed, about 24% were seen once. No antigens are known for them. The sample taken for sequencing was blood, either unsorted or a sorted T cell fraction (not recorded which). Receptor source: a male donor with ankylosing spondylitis.

The chain joins TRBV30 to TRBJ2-7; TRBD2 agrees at 9 bases. The V and J ends lost 4 bases and 5 bases, in that order; junction bases with no gene match: 9. Germline V gene data show CDR1 as GTSNPN and CDR2 as SVGIG (reference sequence). The CDR3 runs 14 residues. In DNA, the CDR3 is TGTGCCTGGAAAGTCGGGGTAGCGGGAGACGAGCAGTACTTC. The encoded protein is CAWKVGVAGDEQYF.

The J gene is TRBJ1-1, the V gene TRBV28, with a weak D call TRBD1 (6 bases). From germline, CDR1 is MDHEN and CDR2 SYDVKM. CDR3 length equals 14 residues. V shed 6 bases and J shed 6 bases, with 17 bases lying between them. CDR3 amino acids: CASSLDGGRPEAFF. The CDR3 DNA reads TGTGCCAGCAGCCTCGACGGGGGGCGACCTGAAGCTTTCTTT. Using reference TRBV28 and TRBJ1-1 for the parts outside the CDR3, the full variable domain is DVKVTQSSRYLVKRTGEKVFLECVQDMDHENMFWYRQDPGLGLRLIYFSYDVKMKEKGDIPEGYSVSREKKERFSLILESASTNQTSMYLCASSLDGGRPEAFFGQGTRLTVV.

The chain carries TRBV24-1 and TRBJ2-5; 7 bases fit TRBD1. This CDR3 has 15 amino acids. Unmatched junction bases numbered 8, after V lost 3 bases and J lost 5 bases. CDR1 is KGHDR, CDR2 SFDVKD, per germline. CDR3 DNA: TGTGCCACCAGTGATGACACAGGGGCAGGGGAGACCCAGTACTTC. Encoded protein: CATSDDTGAGETQYF.

This clonotype occurred a few times. For the CDR3, the DNA is TGTGCCAGCAGCTTAAGCCAGGGCACAGATACGCAGTATTTT. This codes for CASSLSQGTDTQYF. The chain links TRBV7-9 to TRBJ2-3; D is uncertain. Germline loops: CDR1 SEHNR, CDR2 FQNEAQ (reference sequence). This CDR3 has 14 amino acids. V lost 2 bases to trimming and J lost 1 base, with 7 bases between them.

The V and J genes are TRBV6-5 and TRBJ2-5, with TRBD1 as a possible D gene (6 bases). The CDR3 is made up of 16 amino acids. The V end lost 7 bases, the J end lost 2 bases, and 20 bases lay between the germline ends. CDR1 is MNHEY and CDR2 is SVGAGI in the germline V gene. This CDR3 is CASTYLTGSGQETQYF. CDR3 bases: TGTGCCAGCACCTACTTAACAGGGTCGGGGCAAGAGACCCAGTACTTC.

The gene calls are TRBV5-1 and TRBJ1-1; 10 bases map to TRBD1. Germline V gives CDR1 SGHRS, CDR2 YFSETQ. The CDR3 length is 18 residues. V shed 0 bases and J 5 bases; nucleotides not matched to a gene: 13. In DNA form, the CDR3 reads TGCGCCAGCAGCTTGGAAGGGGACAGGGGAAGTAGAAGAACTGAAGCTTTCTTT. This codes for CASSLEGDRGSRRTEAFF.

There are a few counts of this clonotype. The chain recombines TRBV5-1 with TRBJ2-1; a weak D match, TRBD2 (5 bases). In germline, CDR1 is SGHRS, CDR2 YFSETQ. The CDR3 spans 14 residues. V was trimmed by 7 bases and J by 5 bases, leaving 16 bases between them. CDR3 coding DNA: TGCGCCAGCTCGCGGGTGAGTATCCACAATGAGCAGTTCTTC. It encodes CASSRVSIHNEQFF.

The chain joins TRBV12-3 or TRBV12-4 to TRBJ1-4; 8 bases are a match to TRBD1. CDR3 size: 14 residues. V gave up 4 bases and J gave up 4 bases; unmatched junction bases: 2. The CDR3 region has the DNA TGTGCCAGCAGTTCTACAGGGGGTAATGAAAAACTGTTTTTT. Encoded protein: CASSSTGGNEKLFF.

V is TRBV29-1 and J is TRBJ1-1; D is possibly TRBD1 (6 bases). The length of the CDR3 is 17 residues. Trimming left V 0 bases short and J 8 bases short, with 25 bases between. CDR1 is SQVTM, CDR2 ANQGSEA, per germline. The CDR3 protein is CSVEEILGLSLGGEAFF. Here the CDR3 DNA reads TGCAGCGTTGAAGAGATCTTGGGGCTCTCCCTAGGGGGAGAAGCTTTCTTT.

This chain joins TRBV5-1 and TRBJ2-3; tentatively, D is TRBD1 (7 bases). V lost 2 bases to trimming and J lost 4 bases, with 14 bases between them. Germline V gene lookup returns CDR1 SGHRS and CDR2 YFSETQ. The CDR3 length is 15 residues. The CDR3 DNA sequence: TGCGCCAGCAGCTTCTCCAGGAGGGGGCCAGATACGCAGTATTTT. Its translation: CASSFSRRGPDTQYF.

This clonotype was seen more than once but under ten times. The V gene is TRBV5-1, the J gene TRBJ2-3; the D is unclear. The CDR3 spans 17 residues. Trimming removed 0 bases from V and 3 bases from J, with 17 bases in between. Germline V lookup: CDR1 SGHRS, CDR2 YFSETQ. CDR3 residues: CASSLAAQAWGTDTQYF. The CDR3 DNA reads as TGCGCCAGCAGCTTGGCCGCGCAGGCCTGGGGAACAGATACGCAGTATTTT.

This clonotype was picked up a small number of times. The genes are TRBV20-1 and TRBJ2-3; 10 nucleotides line up with TRBD2. Germline CDR1 DFQATT, CDR2 SNEGSKA (reference sequence). J gave up 0 bases and V 3 bases, and 9 bases lay outside the gene matches. The CDR3 spans 17 residues. The CDR3 sequence: CSARDPLAGASTDTQYF. DNA for the CDR3: TGCAGTGCTAGGGACCCCCTAGCGGGAGCTAGCACAGATACGCAGTATTTT.

DNA for the CDR3: TGTGCCACCAGTGATTCGCCAGGTCGGGATGAGCAGTTCTTC. This gives the protein CATSDSPGRDEQFF. This sequence joins TRBV24-1 and TRBJ2-1; no clear D gene. The CDR3 has 14 amino acids. CDR1 is KGHDR and CDR2 is SFDVKD in the germline V gene. Between the trimmed V and J ends, which lost 2 bases and 8 bases, there was a span of 12 bases.

CDR3 coding DNA: TGCAGTGCTAGAAATGCCGCTAGCGGCAGTTACAATGAGCAGTTCTTC. It encodes CSARNAASGSYNEQFF. The rearrangement joins TRBV20-1 to TRBJ2-1, with 7 bases identical to TRBD2. The germline V gene has CDR1 DFQATT and CDR2 SNEGSKA (reference sequence). The CDR3 contains 16 residues. J was trimmed by 4 bases and V by 2 bases; bases with no gene match: 11.

A few counts support this clonotype. This chain connects TRBV3-1 to TRBJ2-3; D is ambiguous. Germline V gene sequence: CDR1 LGHDT, CDR2 YNNKEL (reference sequence). V shed 4 bases and J shed 2 bases, with 10 bases lying between them. The CDR3 covers 14 residues. The CDR3 is CASSPDLHTDTQYF. CDR3 nucleotide sequence: TGTGCCAGCAGCCCCGACTTACACACAGATACGCAGTATTTT.

The gene calls are TRBV2 and TRBJ1-3; D is unresolved. This CDR3 spans 14 amino acids. Germline CDR1 is SNHLY and CDR2 is FYNNEI. Trimming shortened V by 5 bases and J by 2 bases, and 10 bases separated the two germline ends. The CDR3 loop is CASSPIGAGNTIYF. DNA of the CDR3: TGTGCCAGCAGTCCAATAGGAGCTGGAAACACCATATATTTT.

This clonotype was found once. This chain links TRBV11-2 with TRBJ1-1, with 7 bases lining up with TRBD1. The CDR3 runs 12 residues. V shed 3 bases, J shed 8 bases, and the junction held 3 bases outside the gene matches. CDR1 SGHAT and CDR2 FQNNGV come from the germline V gene. CDR3 amino acids: CASSFLDREAFF. The CDR3 region has the DNA TGTGCCAGCAGCTTCCTGGACAGGGAAGCTTTCTTT.

In its sample, this clonotype was seen a few times. The J gene is TRBJ2-1, the V gene TRBV5-6; D gene ambiguous. Germline V gene lookup returns CDR1 SGHDT and CDR2 YYEEEE. V was pared by 1 base and J by 9 bases, with 11 bases between. The CDR3 is made up of 13 amino acids. The CDR3 region has the DNA TGTGCCAGCAGCTTGAGGGCTATCGCTGAGCAGTTCTTC. Protein: CASSLRAIAEQFF.

This clonotype was found a few times. This rearrangement joins TRBV24-1 to TRBJ1-1, with no clear D. Germline CDR1 and CDR2: KGHDR and SFDVKD. Deletions cut 5 bases from V and 10 bases from J, with 13 bases between. CDR3 length: 12 amino acids. The CDR3 reads CATSVDGGRAFF. CDR3 sequence (DNA): TGTGCCACCAGTGTTGACGGCGGGAGAGCTTTCTTT.

The table lists this clonotype with a count of one. The V gene is TRBV7-9, the J gene TRBJ2-3; TRBD1 aligns across 7 bases. The J segment lost 6 bases and the V segment lost 1 base, leaving 7 bases of the junction unmatched. Germline CDR1 reads SEHNR; CDR2 reads FQNEAQ (reference sequence). The CDR3 spans 15 residues. This CDR3 reads CASSLGPQGVDTQYF. DNA of the CDR3: TGTGCCAGCAGCTTAGGCCCTCAGGGGGTTGATACGCAGTATTTT.

This clonotype was seen more than once but under ten times. The rearrangement uses TRBV12-3 or TRBV12-4 and TRBJ1-1; no clear D. V lost 3 bases to trimming and J lost 1 base, with 6 bases between them. The CDR3 consists of 13 residues. For the CDR3, the DNA is TGTGCCAGCAGTTTCCAGGCGAACACTGAAGCTTTCTTT. It encodes CASSFQANTEAFF.

This clonotype was found a few times. The germline gene is not matched at one end of the junction; a read error may be the cause. This chain links TRBV5-1 with TRBJ1-4, with 10 bases matching TRBD1. The CDR3 runs to 13 residues. CDR1 and CDR2 from the germline V gene are SGHRS and YFSETQ. CDR3 sequence reads: CASSPGQGEKLFF. The CDR3 nucleotides are TGTGCCAGCAGTCCGGGACAGGGGGAAAAACTGTTTTTT.

At least ten counts were recorded for this clonotype. The chain has TRBV4-2 and TRBJ2-7; 8 bases fit TRBD1. Unmatched junction bases numbered 4, after V lost 1 base and J lost 5 bases. The CDR3 covers 14 residues. Germline V gene data show CDR1 as LGHNA and CDR2 as YNFKEQ. The CDR3 coding sequence is TGTGCCAGCAGCCAAGCGGACAGGGCGAACGAGCAGTACTTC. Its translation: CASSQADRANEQYF.

This clonotype was counted between two and nine times. The chain has TRBV2 and TRBJ2-2, with D uncertain. Germline CDR1 SNHLY, CDR2 FYNNEI. V lost 4 bases to trimming and J lost 7 bases, with 16 bases between them. The length of the CDR3 is 15 residues. The DNA for the CDR3 is TGTGCCAGCAGTGTCCTTTCGCCTCGAAGCGGGGAGCTGTTTTTT. This encodes CASSVLSPRSGELFF.

The genes are TRBV5-1 and TRBJ2-5; TRBD2 agrees at 10 bases. V was pared by 4 bases and J by 5 bases, with 8 bases of the junction left unmatched. The CDR3 consists of 15 residues. Germline values: CDR1 SGHRS, CDR2 YFSETQ. The CDR3 DNA reads TGCGCCAGCAGCCCCCGGAATAGCGGGAGGGAGACCCAGTACTTC. Translation gives CASSPRNSGRETQYF.

The rearrangement links TRBV5-1 to TRBJ2-1; the D gene is possibly TRBD2 (6 bases). Germline V gene sequence: CDR1 SGHRS, CDR2 YFSETQ. The CDR3 runs 14 residues. V lost 0 bases and J 9 bases, leaving 13 bases between the germline ends. Here the CDR3 DNA reads TGCGCCAGCAGCTTGGCTGTCGGGAGCGGTGAGCAGTTCTTC. Translation: CASSLAVGSGEQFF.

This clonotype was observed a few times. This chain joins TRBV7-2 and TRBJ2-7; TRBD1 aligns across 11 bases. With V trimmed by 5 bases and J by 3 bases, 6 bases remained unmatched. Germline V gives CDR1 SGHTA, CDR2 FQGNSA. The CDR3 totals 15 residues. The CDR3 DNA reads TGTGCCAGCAGCGAAGGGACAGGGGGTTACTACGAGCAGTACTTC. Protein product: CASSEGTGGYYEQYF.

This clonotype was counted a few times. The chain has TRBV6-1 and TRBJ2-1; 9 bases map to TRBD1. This CDR3 spans 14 amino acids. CDR1 is MNHNS and CDR2 is SASEGT in the germline V gene. V dropped 5 bases and J dropped 4; count of bases not matched to a gene: 3. The CDR3 DNA follows: TGTGCCAGCAGTCAGACAGGGGGGTACAATGAGCAGTTCTTC. Amino acids: CASSQTGGYNEQFF.

The chain uses TRBV4-2 and TRBJ2-1, with 10 bases aligning to TRBD2. The junction had 7 bases not matched to a gene; V was cut back by 0 bases and J by 5 bases. This CDR3 region has 17 residues. Germline V gene sequence: CDR1 LGHNA, CDR2 YNFKEQ. This chain's CDR3 is CASSQDPSGRTDNEQFF. The CDR3 nucleotides read TGTGCCAGCAGCCAAGACCCTAGCGGGAGAACTGACAATGAGCAGTTCTTC.

The chain is built from TRBV2 and TRBJ2-3; no clear D gene. The germline V and J ends were trimmed by 4 bases and 0 bases, with 11 bases remaining between them. The CDR3 length is 15 residues. Germline loops: CDR1 SNHLY, CDR2 FYNNEI. The CDR3 loop is CASSVRATSTDTQYF. CDR3 DNA sequence: TGTGCCAGCAGTGTTAGGGCCACTAGCACAGATACGCAGTATTTT.